This entry lists 21 T cell receptor beta chains sequenced from one sample in a study of T cells in Graves' hyperthyroidism and ophthalmopathy. RNA transcripts were the template for amplifying TCR beta CDR3 regions. Initially, a first-round RT-PCR of the TCR CDR3 employed the HTBI primer set. TCRdb fed the multiplex PCR reads into MiXCR, producing one record per CDR3 protein. The sample carries 350,000 or so distinct CDR3 sequences, 18% recorded once. The sequenced sample consisted of blood. Receptors originate from a woman in her thirties or forties with Graves' ophthalmopathy.

This clonotype was seen ten or more times. The chain uses TRBV25-1 and TRBJ2-2, with D tentatively TRBD1 (6 bases). The CDR3 contains 16 residues. From germline, CDR1 is MGHDK and CDR2 SYGVNS. Deletions cut 4 bases from V and 7 bases from J, with 19 bases between. CDR3 nucleotides: TGTGCCAGCAGTGTAACCGGGACGGGGACAAGCGGGGAGCTGTTTTTT. This translates into CASSVTGTGTSGELFF.

The sample holds a few counts of this clonotype. The genes are TRBV29-1 and TRBJ2-5; TRBD2 matches 10 bases. This CDR3 region has 14 residues. In germline, CDR1 is SQVTM, CDR2 ANQGSEA. Unmatched junction bases numbered 12, after V lost 5 bases and J lost 9 bases. The CDR3 bases are TGCAGCGTTTTTAATCCCGGGACTAGCGCGGCCCAGTACTTC. It translates to CSVFNPGTSAAQYF.

This chain links TRBV6-2 or TRBV6-3 with TRBJ1-2; D is undetermined. Germline CDR1 MNHEY, CDR2 SVGEGT. The length of the CDR3 is 14 residues. The V end was cut by 0 bases, the J end by 4 bases, with 9 bases between. The DNA of the CDR3 is TGTGCCAGCAGTTACTCGGAAAAGCTCTATGGCTACACCTTC. Translating it yields CASSYSEKLYGYTF.

Turning to this clonotype: At one end, the junction sequence differs from germline, possibly due to a read error. This chain uses TRBV7-2 with TRBJ1-2, with D perhaps TRBD1 (5 bases). Germline V gene lookup returns CDR1 SGHTA and CDR2 FQGNSA. The CDR3 runs 13 residues. CDR3 in amino acids: CASSRDRYYGYIF. The CDR3, as DNA: TGTGCCAGCAGCCGGGACCGATACTATGGCTACATCTTC. Supplemented by reference TRBV7-2 and TRBJ1-2, the full variable domain reads GAGVSQSPSNKVTEKGKDVELRCDPISGHTALYWYRQSLGQGLEFLIYFQGNSAPDKSGLPSDRFSAERTGGSVSTLTIQRTQQEDSAVYLCASSRDRYYGYIFGSGTRLTVV.

This clonotype was detected many times. The V call is TRBV5-1, the J call TRBJ2-7; D is possibly TRBD2 (5 bases). This CDR3 is 15 amino acids long. From germline, CDR1 is SGHRS and CDR2 YFSETQ. Between the trimmed V and J ends, which lost 1 base and 4 bases, there was a span of 15 bases. The CDR3 loop is CASSLNVGGEYEQYF. The CDR3 DNA reads TGCGCCAGCAGCTTGAACGTGGGTGGGGAGTACGAGCAGTACTTC.

This clonotype has ten or more counts. The genes are TRBV20-1 and TRBJ2-2; 10 positions match TRBD2. The germline V gene encodes CDR1 DFQATT and CDR2 SNEGSKA (reference sequence). The CDR3 runs 13 residues. Losses at the gene ends were 7 bases for V and 2 bases for J; bases not matched to a gene: 1. In DNA form, the CDR3 reads TGCAGTGGGACTAGCGGTAACACCGGGGAGCTGTTTTTT. Protein sequence: CSGTSGNTGELFF.

This clonotype has ten or more counts. The genes are TRBV28 and TRBJ2-7; 9 positions match TRBD1. V shed 2 bases and J 2 bases; nucleotides not matched to a gene: 4. The germline V gene encodes CDR1 MDHEN and CDR2 SYDVKM. The CDR3 loop spans 15 amino acids. The CDR3 spells CASSLARDRAYEQYF. The CDR3 nucleotides are TGTGCCAGCAGTTTAGCCCGGGACAGGGCCTACGAGCAGTACTTC.

The V gene is TRBV18, the J gene TRBJ2-7, with 11 bases lining up with TRBD1. V shed 1 base, J shed 4 bases, and the junction held 9 bases outside the gene matches. The CDR3 runs 17 residues. In germline, CDR1 is KGHSH, CDR2 LQKENI. For the CDR3, the DNA is TGTGCCAGCTCACCACGATTGTTAGGACAGGGGGCTTACGAGCAGTACTTC. Its protein product is CASSPRLLGQGAYEQYF.

The rearrangement links TRBV27 to TRBJ2-2, with D possibly being TRBD1 or TRBD2 (6 bases each). V was cut by 5 bases and J by 7 bases, with 17 bases left in between. This CDR3 has 15 amino acids. The V gene's germline CDR1 is MNHEY and CDR2 SMNVEV (reference sequence). The CDR3 protein is CASSPKGGAGGELFF. The CDR3 region has the DNA TGTGCCAGCAGTCCTAAGGGGGGCGCGGGCGGGGAGCTGTTTTTT.

This clonotype was found many times. The chain couples TRBV6-2 or TRBV6-3 to TRBJ2-7; 14 bases line up with TRBD2. Trimming at V came to 2 bases and at J to 5 bases, leaving 14 bases not matched to a gene. Germline V gene lookup returns CDR1 MNHEY and CDR2 SVGEGT. CDR3 length: 19 residues. In DNA form, the CDR3 reads TGTGCCAGCAGTTACAGCGGTCGACGGGGGACTAGCGGGAGCCACGAGCAGTACTTC. Translation: CASSYSGRRGTSGSHEQYF.

The chain couples TRBV12-3 or TRBV12-4 to TRBJ1-2, with TRBD1 identical over 11 bases. Losses at the gene ends were 3 bases for V and 12 bases for J; bases not matched to a gene: 9. The CDR3 loop spans 14 amino acids. The CDR3 loop is CASSFLGQGGMNTF. In DNA, the CDR3 is TGTGCCAGCAGTTTTTTGGGACAGGGGGGAATGAACACCTTC.

A word on this clonotype: An end of the junction does not agree with germline; a read error may underlie this. The chain links TRBV6-1 to TRBJ1-5, with D unresolved. Germline assignment: CDR1 MNHNS and CDR2 SASEGT. The length of the CDR3 is 13 residues. The CDR3 sequence is CASTPGSSMPQPF. Here the CDR3 DNA reads TGTGCCAGCACGCCCGGTTCATCGATGCCCCAGCCTTTT.

This clonotype showed up many times. The rearrangement links TRBV20-1 to TRBJ1-5; D gene ambiguous. Trimming took 0 bases from V and 0 from J, leaving 6 bases between them. Germline V gene sequence: CDR1 DFQATT, CDR2 SNEGSKA (reference sequence). The CDR3 length is 14 residues. CDR3 coding DNA: TGCAGTGCTAGAGATCGAGCTAGCAATCAGCCCCAGCATTTT. Its protein is CSARDRASNQPQHF.

This clonotype was counted between two and nine times. The gene calls are TRBV6-1 and TRBJ2-2; 8 bases fit TRBD1. The J segment lost 3 bases and the V segment lost 0 bases, leaving 9 bases of the junction unmatched. The CDR3 extends over 18 amino acids. CDR1 MNHNS and CDR2 SASEGT come from the germline V gene. This CDR3 reads CASSEALSGTGHTGELFF. CDR3 DNA: TGTGCCAGCAGTGAAGCTTTAAGTGGGACAGGTCACACCGGGGAGCTGTTTTTT.

This clonotype was counted between two and nine times. This sequence joins TRBV6-2 or TRBV6-3 and TRBJ2-5, with 8 bases identical to TRBD1. V shed 6 bases, J shed 6 bases, and the junction held 6 bases outside the gene matches. Germline V CDR1 and CDR2: MNHEY, SVGEGT. CDR3 size: 13 residues. The CDR3 coding sequence is TGTGCCAGCAGCAGAGCAGGGGGCAAGACCCAGTACTTC. Its protein product is CASSRAGGKTQYF.

This clonotype was seen a few times. The V call is TRBV11-3, the J call TRBJ1-1; D remains unclear. Trimming took off 3 bases at V and 3 bases at J, with 11 bases between the two ends. This CDR3 has 14 residues. Germline CDR1 reads SGHNT; CDR2 reads YENEEA. The CDR3 is CASSLLSGDTEAFF. CDR3 DNA sequence: TGTGCCAGCAGCTTGTTATCCGGGGACACTGAAGCTTTCTTT.

This chain uses TRBV6-5 with TRBJ2-4; possible D gene TRBD2, 5 bases. Germline V lookup: CDR1 MNHEY, CDR2 SVGAGI. The CDR3 consists of 13 residues. The CDR3 reads CATSSNPGSIQYF. The DNA for the CDR3 is TGTGCTACCAGCAGTAATCCTGGGAGCATTCAGTACTTC.

This chain connects TRBV6-1 to TRBJ2-5; TRBD2 matches 7 bases. The germline V gene has CDR1 MNHNS and CDR2 SASEGT. Trimming at V came to 5 bases and at J to 0 bases, leaving 3 bases not matched to a gene. This CDR3 has 14 residues. CDR3 amino acids: CASSKSGDQETQYF. The CDR3 nucleotides are TGTGCCAGCAGTAAAAGCGGGGACCAAGAGACCCAGTACTTC.

This clonotype was counted ten times or more. The V gene is TRBV13, the J gene TRBJ2-7; 11 nucleotides match TRBD2. The germline CDR1 and CDR2 sequences are PRHDT and FYEKMQ (reference sequence). Trimming removed 5 bases from V and 6 bases from J; junction bases left unmatched: 6. CDR3 length equals 14 residues. In DNA form, the CDR3 reads TGTGCCAGCAGCAGAACTAGCGGGAGTCTCGAGCAGTACTTC. Protein: CASSRTSGSLEQYF.

At least ten counts were recorded for this clonotype. The chain uses TRBV6-6 and TRBJ1-1; 8 bases are a match to TRBD1. Germline V gene sequence: CDR1 MNHNY, CDR2 SVGAGI (reference sequence). This CDR3 has 13 amino acids. V shed 8 bases, J shed 5 bases, and the junction held 7 bases outside the gene matches. The CDR3 DNA reads as TGTGCCAGCTTTCGGACAGGGCTTACTGAAGCTTTCTTT. It is translated as CASFRTGLTEAFF.

This clonotype has at least ten counts. J is TRBJ2-7 and V is TRBV5-1; 8 bases map to TRBD2. Trimming removed 1 base from V and 5 bases from J; junction bases left unmatched: 8. The CDR3 runs to 15 residues. The germline V gene encodes CDR1 SGHRS and CDR2 YFSETQ. Here the CDR3 reads CASSLTGGRLNEQYF. The CDR3 DNA is TGCGCCAGCAGCTTGACGGGGGGGCGCTTAAACGAGCAGTACTTC.